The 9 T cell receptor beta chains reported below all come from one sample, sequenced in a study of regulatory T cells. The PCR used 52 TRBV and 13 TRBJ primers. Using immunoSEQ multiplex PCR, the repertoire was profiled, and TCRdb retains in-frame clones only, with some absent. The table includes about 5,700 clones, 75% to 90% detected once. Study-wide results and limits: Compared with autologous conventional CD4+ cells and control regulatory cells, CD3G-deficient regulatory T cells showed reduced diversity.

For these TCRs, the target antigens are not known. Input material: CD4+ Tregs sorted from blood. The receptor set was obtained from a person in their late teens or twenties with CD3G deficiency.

In nucleotides, the CDR3 is TGCGCCAGCAGCGCCTCAGGGAGGGATGGCTACACCTTC. Amino acids: CASSASGRDGYTF. V gene TRBV5-1 combines with J gene TRBJ1-2; weak D call: TRBD1 (5 bases). Germline lookup yields CDR1 SGHRS and CDR2 YFSETQ. The CDR3 totals 13 residues. Deletions cut 4 bases from V and 6 bases from J, with 13 bases between.

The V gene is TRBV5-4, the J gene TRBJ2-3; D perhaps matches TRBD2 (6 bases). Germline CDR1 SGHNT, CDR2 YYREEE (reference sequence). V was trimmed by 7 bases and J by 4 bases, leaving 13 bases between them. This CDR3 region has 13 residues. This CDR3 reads CASGLRGADTQYF. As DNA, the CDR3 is TGTGCCAGCGGACTAAGAGGGGCAGATACGCAGTATTTT.

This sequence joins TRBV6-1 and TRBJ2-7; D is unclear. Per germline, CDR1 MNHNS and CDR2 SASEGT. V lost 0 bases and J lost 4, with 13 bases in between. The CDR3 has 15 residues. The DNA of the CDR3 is TGTGCCAGCAGTGAAGCAAAGCAGGCTAGGTACGAGCAGTACTTC. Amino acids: CASSEAKQARYEQYF.

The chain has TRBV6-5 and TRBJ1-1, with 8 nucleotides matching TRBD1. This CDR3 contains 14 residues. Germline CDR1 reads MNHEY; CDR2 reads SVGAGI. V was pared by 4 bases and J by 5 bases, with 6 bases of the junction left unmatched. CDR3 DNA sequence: TGTGCCAGCAGTTTTAGGACAGGGCTAACTGAAGCTTTCTTT. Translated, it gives CASSFRTGLTEAFF.

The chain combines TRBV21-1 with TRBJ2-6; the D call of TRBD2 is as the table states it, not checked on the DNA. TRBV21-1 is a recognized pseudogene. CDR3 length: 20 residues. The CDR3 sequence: CASSKVNKFGADSGANVLTF. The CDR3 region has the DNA TGTGCCAGCAGCAAAGTTAATAAGTTTGGAGCAGACTCTGGGGCCAACGTCCTGACTTTC.

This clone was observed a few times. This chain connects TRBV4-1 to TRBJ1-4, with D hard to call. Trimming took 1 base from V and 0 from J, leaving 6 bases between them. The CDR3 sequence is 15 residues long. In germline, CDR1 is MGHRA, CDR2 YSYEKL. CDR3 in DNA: TGCGCCAGCAGCCAAGCTTCGGCAACTAATGAAAAACTGTTTTTT. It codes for CASSQASATNEKLFF.

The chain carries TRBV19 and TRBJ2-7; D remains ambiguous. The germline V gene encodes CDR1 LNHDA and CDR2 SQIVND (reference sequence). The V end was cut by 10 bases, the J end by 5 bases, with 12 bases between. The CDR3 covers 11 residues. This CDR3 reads CATQNPDEQYF. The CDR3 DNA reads TGTGCCACTCAGAACCCCGACGAGCAGTACTTC.

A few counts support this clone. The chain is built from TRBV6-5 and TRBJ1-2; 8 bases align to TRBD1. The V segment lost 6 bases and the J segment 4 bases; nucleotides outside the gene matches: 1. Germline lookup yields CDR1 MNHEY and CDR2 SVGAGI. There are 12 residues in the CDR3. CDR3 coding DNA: TGTGCCAGCAGGGACAGGGCCTATGGCTACACCTTC. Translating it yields CASRDRAYGYTF.

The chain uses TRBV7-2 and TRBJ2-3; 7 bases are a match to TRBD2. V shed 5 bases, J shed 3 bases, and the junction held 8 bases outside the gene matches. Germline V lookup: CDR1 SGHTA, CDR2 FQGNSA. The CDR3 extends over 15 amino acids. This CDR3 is CASSLGGWPTDTQYF. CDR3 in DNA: TGTGCCAGCAGCCTGGGGGGGTGGCCTACAGATACGCAGTATTTT. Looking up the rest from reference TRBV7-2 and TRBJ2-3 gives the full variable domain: GAGVSQSPSNKVTEKGKDVELRCDPISGHTALYWYRQSLGQGLEFLIYFQGNSAPDKSGLPSDRFSAERTGGSVSTLTIQRTQQEDSAVYLCASSLGGWPTDTQYFGPGTRLTVL.